This TCR beta chain came from a study of blood T cell repertoires in COVID-19. Looking at the study overall: Sites in the United States, Italy and Spain provided acute and convalescent COVID-19 samples. PBMCs, B-cell-depleted T cells, or T cells were the source of the cDNA or gDNA that made up the material.

Germline V gene lookup returns CDR1 DFQATT and CDR2 SNEGSKA (reference sequence). V lost 3 bases to trimming and J lost 3 bases, with 24 bases between them. The CDR3 loop spans 17 amino acids. This clone was counted between two and nine times. Sequencing was performed with immunoSEQ multiplex PCR; in TCRdb, only in-frame clones are kept and a portion is missing. The sample has tens of thousands of clones, 75% to 90% seen once. The V gene is TRBV20-1, the J gene TRBJ2-7; the D gene is possibly TRBD1 (5 bases). Sequenced sample: peripheral blood. The TCR comes from a woman over 75 with acute or convalescent COVID-19. CDR3 bases: TGCAGTGCTAGTAGGAACCTACTGACAGCAGGGCTCTACGAGCAGTACTTC. It codes for CSASRNLLTAGLYEQYF.